A single sample is the source of the 29 T cell receptor beta chains below, sequenced in a study of blood T cell repertoires in COVID-19. Assay: immunoSEQ multiplex PCR; the TCRdb copy retains only in-frame clones and omits some. The table shows fewer than 180,000 clones, with around 90% occurring only once. The sequencing input was peripheral blood. The receptors originated from a woman aged 60 to 75 with active or convalescent COVID-19.

The V gene is TRBV7-2, the J gene TRBJ1-5, with TRBD1 matching 8 bases. Germline V gene sequence: CDR1 SGHTA, CDR2 FQGNSA. There are 15 residues in the CDR3. J lost 7 bases, V lost 3 bases, and 8 bases had no gene match. Here the CDR3 DNA reads TGTGCCAGCAGCTTGGGACAGGTTGGGATACAGCCCCAGCATTTT. It specifies CASSLGQVGIQPQHF.

The chain carries TRBV5-1 and TRBJ1-1, with 9 bases matching TRBD1. In germline, CDR1 is SGHRS, CDR2 YFSETQ. CDR3 length equals 15 residues. The V and J ends lost 2 bases and 0 bases, in that order; junction bases with no gene match: 2. CDR3 amino acids: CASSLQGALNTEAFF. The CDR3 DNA sequence: TGCGCCAGCAGCTTACAGGGGGCTCTGAACACTGAAGCTTTCTTT.

This chain connects TRBV11-3 to TRBJ2-1; TRBD2 aligns across 8 bases. The CDR3 extends over 15 amino acids. Germline CDR1 SGHNT, CDR2 YENEEA. The trim removed 4 bases at V and 3 bases at J, leaving 5 bases unmatched. The CDR3 sequence is CASSSSGGVYNEQFF. The CDR3 DNA reads as TGTGCCAGCAGCTCGAGCGGGGGCGTCTACAATGAGCAGTTCTTC. The full variable domain, completed using reference TRBV11-3 and TRBJ2-1, is EAGVVQSPRYKIIEKKQPVAFWCNPISGHNTLYWYLQNLGQGPELLIRYENEEAVDDSQLPKDRFSAERLKGVDSTLKIQPAELGDSAVYLCASSSSGGVYNEQFFGPGTRLTVL.

This clone was seen only a few times. The sample carries other DNA sequences with the same CDR3. The chain couples TRBV18 to TRBJ1-2, with D possibly matching TRBD1 (5 bases). The CDR3 totals 15 residues. V dropped 3 bases and J dropped 2 bases, with 13 bases sitting between them. CDR1 is KGHSH and CDR2 is LQKENI in the germline V gene. CDR3 nucleotides: TGTGCCAGCTCACCTCCAGCGGGGCAGAACTATGGCTACACCTTC. It encodes CASSPPAGQNYGYTF.

This sequence joins TRBV29-1 and TRBJ2-1, with 9 bases lining up with TRBD2. Germline values: CDR1 SQVTM, CDR2 ANQGSEA. With V trimmed by 2 bases and J by 5 bases, 4 bases remained unmatched. This CDR3 spans 14 amino acids. This CDR3 is CSVELLAGDNEQFF. CDR3 nucleotide sequence: TGCAGCGTTGAATTGTTAGCGGGGGACAATGAGCAGTTCTTC.

CDR3 sequence: CASSRDTNTGELFF. In DNA form, the CDR3 reads TGCGCCAGCAGCCGGGACACGAACACCGGGGAGCTGTTTTTT. The rearrangement uses TRBV10-2 and TRBJ2-2; D might be TRBD1 (6 bases). There are 14 residues in the CDR3. Germline V lookup: CDR1 WSHSY, CDR2 SAAADI. Trimming stripped 6 bases from V and 0 bases from J, with 8 bases between.

The gene calls are TRBV9 and TRBJ2-7; a possible D gene is TRBD2 (5 bases). The germline V gene encodes CDR1 SGDLS and CDR2 YYNGEE. Trimming pared 4 bases from V and 3 bases from J, leaving 17 bases between. CDR3 size: 15 residues. The chain's CDR3 is CASSPAEGTIYEQYF. In DNA, the CDR3 is TGTGCCAGCAGCCCCGCCGAGGGCACCATCTACGAGCAGTACTTC.

In DNA form, the CDR3 reads TGTGCCAGCAGCGTGGACAGGGGAATGTACGAGCAGTACTTC. Translated, it gives CASSVDRGMYEQYF. This sequence joins TRBV6-5 and TRBJ2-7; 9 bases line up with TRBD1. J lost 4 bases, V lost 6 bases, and 7 bases had no gene match. Per the germline V gene, CDR1 is MNHEY and CDR2 is SVGAGI. The CDR3 loop spans 14 amino acids.

The chain uses TRBV5-1 and TRBJ2-7; weak D call: TRBD1 (6 bases). The CDR3 is 13 residues long. With 4 bases removed from V and 5 bases from J, the gap between germline ends came to 13 bases. The germline V gene has CDR1 SGHRS and CDR2 YFSETQ. This chain's CDR3 is CASSVGQGHEQYF. DNA for the CDR3: TGCGCCAGCAGCGTGGGACAAGGCCACGAGCAGTACTTC.

CDR3 sequence reads: CASSNRDRGKGNTGELFF. In nucleotides, the CDR3 is TGTGCCAGTAGTAACCGGGACAGGGGGAAAGGGAACACCGGGGAGCTGTTTTTT. The chain links TRBV19 to TRBJ2-2, with 11 positions matching TRBD1. The germline V gene encodes CDR1 LNHDA and CDR2 SQIVND (reference sequence). V shed 4 bases, J shed 1 base, and the junction held 8 bases outside the gene matches. The CDR3 has 18 amino acids.

The CDR3 nucleotides are TGCAGCGTTGAACTTAACTATGGCTACACCTTC. Protein product: CSVELNYGYTF. The chain couples TRBV29-1 to TRBJ1-2; no clear D. Trimming took 2 bases from V and 1 from J, leaving 2 bases between them. The CDR3 contains 11 residues. Germline values: CDR1 SQVTM, CDR2 ANQGSEA. The variable domain in full, completed from reference TRBV29-1 and TRBJ1-2, reads SAVISQKPSRDICQRGTSLTIQCQVDSQVTMMFWYRQQPGQSLTLIATANQGSEATYESGFVIDKFPISRPNLTFSTLTVSNMSPEDSSIYLCSVELNYGYTFGSGTRLTVV.

This chain joins TRBV11-2 and TRBJ2-1; D might be TRBD1 (5 bases). V gave up 3 bases and J gave up 7 bases, with 13 bases separating them. There are 14 residues in the CDR3. Germline CDR1 reads SGHAT; CDR2 reads FQNNGV. In DNA form, the CDR3 reads TGTGCCAGCAGCTTTTCCAGCGACAGTAATGAGCAGTTCTTC. Its translation is CASSFSSDSNEQFF.

This clone showed up just once. The rearrangement uses TRBV4-3 and TRBJ2-2, with TRBD2 identical over 9 bases. The junction had 3 bases not matched to a gene; V was cut back by 0 bases and J by 1 base. The CDR3 consists of 17 residues. Germline assignment: CDR1 LGHNA and CDR2 YSLEER. CDR3 sequence: CASSQDLRGGNTGELFF. In DNA, the CDR3 is TGCGCCAGCAGCCAAGATTTGCGGGGGGGGAACACCGGGGAGCTGTTTTTT.

Ten or more counts support this clone. This sequence joins TRBV5-4 and TRBJ2-7, with 9 bases that match TRBD1. V shed 1 base and J 6 bases; nucleotides not matched to a gene: 11. The germline gives CDR1 SGHNT, CDR2 YYREEE (reference sequence). This CDR3 contains 16 residues. CDR3 sequence (DNA): TGTGCCAGCAGCTTGTCGGGACAGGGAACTATGGCCGAGCAGTACTTC. Amino acid sequence: CASSLSGQGTMAEQYF.

The rearrangement joins TRBV5-1 to TRBJ1-1; 11 bases are shared with TRBD1. CDR3 length equals 16 residues. The V segment lost 4 bases and the J segment 3 bases; nucleotides outside the gene matches: 8. The germline V gene has CDR1 SGHRS and CDR2 YFSETQ. CDR3 protein: CASSRTGGELDTEAFF. CDR3 nucleotides: TGCGCCAGCAGCAGGACAGGGGGCGAGTTGGACACTGAAGCTTTCTTT.

The gene calls are TRBV5-1 and TRBJ1-6; 8 bases agree with TRBD1. In germline, CDR1 is SGHRS, CDR2 YFSETQ. The CDR3 length is 15 residues. V was clipped by 4 bases and J by 5 bases; unmatched bases: 5. The CDR3 protein is CASSEGQGDNSPLHF. DNA for the CDR3: TGCGCCAGCAGCGAAGGACAGGGAGATAATTCACCCCTCCACTTT.

The chain recombines TRBV7-9 with TRBJ2-7; perhaps TRBD1 as D (6 bases). There are 16 residues in the CDR3. V shed 4 bases and J shed 0 bases, with 16 bases lying between them. Germline CDR1 is SEHNR and CDR2 is FQNEAQ (reference sequence). CDR3 sequence: CASSSGRDRSSYEQYF. In DNA form, the CDR3 reads TGTGCCAGCAGCTCCGGCCGCGACAGGAGCTCCTACGAGCAGTACTTC. The whole variable domain, remainder taken from reference TRBV7-9 and TRBJ2-7, is DTGVSQNPRHKITKRGQNVTFRCDPISEHNRLYWYRQTLGQGPEFLTYFQNEAQLEKSRLLSDRFSAERPKGSFSTLEIQRTEQGDSAMYLCASSSGRDRSSYEQYFGPGTRLTVT.

This clone has just a few counts. The CDR3 protein is CASSNRQGFGASPLHF. The CDR3 coding sequence is TGTGCCAGCAGCAATAGACAGGGGTTCGGGGCATCACCCCTCCACTTT. The chain has TRBV3-1 (or the pseudogene TRBV3-2) and TRBJ1-6; the match to TRBD1 covers 8 bases. The germline CDR1 and CDR2 sequences are LGHDT and YNNKEL (reference sequence). CDR3 length: 16 amino acids. J was trimmed by 10 bases and V by 5 bases; bases with no gene match: 13.

This chain connects TRBV13 to TRBJ1-4, with TRBD1 as a possible D gene (6 bases). With 3 bases removed from V and 7 bases from J, the gap between germline ends came to 15 bases. Germline V gene lookup returns CDR1 PRHDT and CDR2 FYEKMQ (reference sequence). This CDR3 region has 15 residues. The CDR3 nucleotides read TGTGCCAGCAGCTTTAGACAGGTTTCGGCTGAAAAACTGTTTTTT. Its translation is CASSFRQVSAEKLFF.

The chain couples TRBV10-1 to TRBJ1-1; the match to TRBD1 covers 7 bases. Trimming removed 4 bases from V and 4 bases from J; junction bases left unmatched: 0. Germline values: CDR1 WNHNN, CDR2 SYGVQD (reference sequence). The CDR3 consists of 12 residues. CDR3 residues: CASSGQGTEAFF. As DNA, the CDR3 is TGCGCCAGCAGTGGACAGGGCACTGAAGCTTTCTTT.

The chain combines TRBV29-1 with TRBJ1-1; TRBD1 is a possible D gene (5 bases). Trimming left V 3 bases short and J 10 bases short, with 12 bases between. This CDR3 contains 11 residues. Germline CDR1 SQVTM, CDR2 ANQGSEA. The CDR3 reads CSVEDGGGAFF. The CDR3 DNA follows: TGCAGCGTTGAGGATGGGGGGGGAGCTTTCTTT.

There are a few counts of this clone. V gene TRBV19 combines with J gene TRBJ1-6; 8 positions agree with TRBD1. The CDR3 runs to 15 residues. V was pared by 7 bases and J by 7 bases, with 9 bases of the junction left unmatched. In germline, CDR1 is LNHDA, CDR2 SQIVND (reference sequence). Written as DNA, the CDR3 is TGTGCCAGTACCAGGACAGGGCCGTTGAATTCACCCCTCCACTTT. Its protein product is CASTRTGPLNSPLHF.

J is TRBJ2-7 and V is TRBV11-1; D is unresolved. V dropped 5 bases and J dropped 1 base, with 6 bases sitting between them. The CDR3 sequence is 12 residues long. Germline values: CDR1 SGHAT, CDR2 FQDESV (reference sequence). The CDR3: CASSPTSYEQYF. CDR3 coding DNA: TGTGCCAGCAGCCCCACTTCCTACGAGCAGTACTTC.

The chain carries TRBV19 and TRBJ1-1, with a possible D match to TRBD1 (5 bases). The CDR3 is made up of 14 amino acids. Trimming shortened V by 5 bases and J by 0 bases, and 10 bases separated the two germline ends. Germline CDR1 and CDR2: LNHDA and SQIVND (reference sequence). CDR3 region: CASSQRGMNTEAFF. In nucleotides, the CDR3 is TGTGCCAGTAGTCAGCGGGGCATGAACACTGAAGCTTTCTTT.

The gene calls are TRBV7-3 and TRBJ2-5; a weak D match, TRBD2 (6 bases). Germline values: CDR1 SGHTA, CDR2 FQGTGA. The CDR3 contains 15 residues. Between the trimmed V and J ends, which lost 5 bases and 0 bases, there was a span of 13 bases. DNA for the CDR3: TGTGCCAGCAGCCCATACGGGGGACACCAAGAGACCCAGTACTTC. This translates into CASSPYGGHQETQYF.

V is TRBV5-6 and J is TRBJ1-1; D not resolved. The CDR3 runs 13 residues. Trimming cost V 4 bases and J 5 bases, with 12 bases left between them. Germline V gene data show CDR1 as SGHDT and CDR2 as YYEEEE. CDR3 loop: CASSEAGGTEAFF. The CDR3, as DNA: TGTGCCAGCAGCGAGGCGGGAGGTACTGAAGCTTTCTTT.

The rearrangement uses TRBV19 and TRBJ2-2, with D perhaps matching TRBD2 (6 bases). The CDR3 contains 15 residues. The germline V gene has CDR1 LNHDA and CDR2 SQIVND (reference sequence). The V gene lost 6 bases and the J gene lost 1 base, with 12 bases spanning the gap. The CDR3 DNA is TGTGCCAGTAGACTAGCCACAGGGAACACCGGGGAGCTGTTTTTT. Translating gives CASRLATGNTGELFF.

In its sample, this clone was seen a few times. The chain combines TRBV10-3 with TRBJ1-2, with 9 bases identical to TRBD1. The CDR3 is made up of 14 amino acids. Germline CDR1 ENHRY, CDR2 SYGVKD. J was trimmed by 3 bases and V by 6 bases; bases with no gene match: 5. CDR3 DNA sequence: TGTGCCATCAGGGAACAGGGGGCGGACTATGGCTACACCTTC. Its protein product is CAIREQGADYGYTF.

In its sample, this clone was seen once. V gene TRBV10-1 combines with J gene TRBJ2-7; TRBD1 aligns across 8 bases. This CDR3 region has 13 residues. CDR1 is WNHNN, CDR2 SYGVQD, per germline (reference sequence). With 3 bases clipped from V and 6 bases from J, the junction kept 4 bases outside the gene matches. CDR3 DNA sequence: TGCGCCAGCAGTGACTACAGGGGGGCCGAGCAGTACTTC. Translating gives CASSDYRGAEQYF.